The entry below describes one T cell receptor beta chain. Other nucleotide sequences from this sample produce the same CDR3. The sample comes from a study of blood T cell repertoires in COVID-19. Study information: PBMCs, B-cell-depleted T cells, or T cells provided the cDNA or gDNA that made up the material.

Two negative PCRs, clearance, or symptom resolution were required of recovered Cohort 3 donors. In the original analysis: By means of reference gene primer amplification, nucleated cell counts were estimated. Profiling relied on immunoSEQ multiplex PCR, and the TCRdb table lists in-frame clones only, not all of them. Clone size and V and J calls were adopted from that table, with D and trimming inferred from the DNA. Counted here are 150,000 or so clones, about nine tenths occurring once; the ten biggest clones make up roughly 4.3%. This receptor was taken from a man in his fifties or sixties who had recovered from COVID-19. Sequenced input: PBMCs or T cells enriched from blood (not recorded which).

The CDR3 sequence: CASSGSGAYNEQFF. In nucleotides, the CDR3 is TGCGCCAGCAGCGGTAGCGGAGCCTACAATGAGCAGTTCTTC. This chain uses TRBV5-1 with TRBJ2-1, with D maybe TRBD2 (6 bases). CDR1 and CDR2 (germline): SGHRS, YFSETQ. The CDR3 sequence is 14 residues long. The ends were cut back, 4 bases at V and 2 bases at J, with 10 bases in the middle.